Following are 14 T cell receptor beta chains from one sample sequenced in a study of T cells in women clearing cervical HPV infection. This table comes from immunoSEQ multiplex PCR, and its TCRdb copy is limited to in-frame clones, with some not included. The sample spans some 40,000 clones; the ten largest clones claim roughly 5.8%. The specimen was blood buffy coat. The receptors stem from a woman between 18 and 69 years old with a cervical HPV16 infection that either progressed to CIN3+ or cleared (not recorded which).

With regard to this clone: The read gets to within 3 residues of the CDR3 end, and the germline J gene fills in the rest. V and J are TRBV30 and TRBJ2-5; no clear D. With 3 bases removed from V and 5 bases from J, the gap between germline ends came to 7 bases. CDR1 and CDR2 (germline): GTSNPN, SVGIG (reference sequence). The CDR3 contains 11 residues. The sequenced CDR3 bases are TGTGCCTGGAGCGGTTTCGAGACC. Residues: CAWSGFET. The complete CDR3 sequence is CAWSGFETQYF.

As to this clone: Sequencing ends 3 residues short of the CDR3 end; the germline J gene provides the rest. The J gene is TRBJ1-6, the V gene TRBV5-1; 7 nucleotides align to TRBD1. Trimming took 2 bases from V and 5 from J; bases not matched to a gene: 1. The germline V gene encodes CDR1 SGHRS and CDR2 YFSETQ. The CDR3 has 14 amino acids. The chain's CDR3 is CASSFGTDNSPLHF. CDR3 DNA (partial): TGCGCCAGCAGCTTTGGGACAGATAATTCACCC.

About this clone: The read ends 3 residues before the CDR3 terminus; that terminus is restored from the germline J gene. The chain has TRBV5-5 and TRBJ2-7; the match to TRBD1 covers 9 bases. Per the germline V gene, CDR1 is SGHKS and CDR2 is YYEKEE (reference sequence). Trimming at V came to 4 bases and at J to 2 bases, leaving 4 bases not matched to a gene. CDR3 size: 14 residues. CDR3 amino acids: CASSTGTGPYEQYF. The covered CDR3 bases are TGTGCCAGCAGCACCGGGACAGGGCCCTACGAG.

Regarding this clone: The read ends 3 residues shy of where the CDR3 ends; the end is completed using the germline J gene. V and J are TRBV27 and TRBJ2-3; tentative D call: TRBD1 (6 bases). The V end was cut by 5 bases, the J end by 4 bases, with 19 bases between. The CDR3 is made up of 16 amino acids. Germline values: CDR1 MNHEY, CDR2 SMNVEV (reference sequence). CDR3 loop: CASSNGTPLGADTQYF. The covered CDR3 bases are TGTGCCAGCAGTAATGGGACACCTTTAGGGGCAGATACG.

Comment on this clone: The observed sequence ends 3 residues before the CDR3 terminus, with the missing tail filled in from the germline J gene. This chain links TRBV19 with TRBJ2-7, with TRBD1 identical over 10 bases. Germline trimming cut 4 bases from V and 5 bases from J; bases unmatched to any gene: 5. CDR1 is LNHDA and CDR2 is SQIVND in the germline V gene (reference sequence). The CDR3 is 14 residues long. The CDR3: CASSTVGTGDEQYF. Partial CDR3 DNA: TGTGCCAGTAGTACCGTCGGGACAGGGGACGAG.

About this clone: Read data end 3 residues before the CDR3 end; the end is taken from the germline J gene. The chain couples TRBV6-4 to TRBJ2-1; D might be TRBD2 (6 bases). The CDR3 has 13 amino acids. The V gene lost 10 bases and the J gene lost 6 bases, with 16 bases spanning the gap. Per the germline V gene, CDR1 is MRHNA and CDR2 is SNTAGT. The CDR3 reads CATRDFPGNEQFF. The CDR3 DNA, read in part, is TGTGCCACACGGGACTTCCCAGGCAATGAG.

On this clone itself: The read ends 3 residues shy of where the CDR3 ends; the end is completed using the germline J gene. The chain combines TRBV7-9 with TRBJ2-5, with D maybe TRBD2 (5 bases). The ends were cut back, 8 bases at V and 1 base at J, with 14 bases in the middle. CDR1 is SEHNR, CDR2 FQNEAQ, per germline (reference sequence). This CDR3 region has 14 residues. The sequenced CDR3 bases are TGTGCCAGCCTCACAGCGGACGGCCAAGAGACC. Protein: CASLTADGQET. The full CDR3 protein reads CASLTADGQETQYF.

Worth noting for this clone: The CDR3 goes on 3 residues after the read ends, and that part is filled in from the germline J gene. The chain couples TRBV29-1 to TRBJ1-2; 9 nucleotides match TRBD1. Germline CDR1 reads SQVTM; CDR2 reads ANQGSEA. The CDR3 has 13 amino acids. The trim removed 5 bases at V and 4 bases at J, leaving 5 bases unmatched. The covered CDR3 bases are TGCAGCGTTACACAGGGGGCCGGCTATGGC. Translating it yields CSVTQGAGYG. The complete CDR3 protein is CSVTQGAGYGYTF.

Turning to this clone: The read ends 3 residues shy of where the CDR3 ends; the end is completed using the germline J gene. The J gene is TRBJ1-2, the V gene TRBV6-2 or TRBV6-3; D not certain. CDR3 length: 12 residues. Germline CDR1 reads MNHEY; CDR2 reads SVGEGT. CDR3 amino acids: CASSPVADTYTF. CDR3 DNA, as far as it was read: TGTGCCAGTAGTCCAGTTGCAGATACC.

A remark on this clone: The read terminates 3 residues ahead of where the CDR3 ends, so the germline J gene completes it. This rearrangement joins TRBV29-1 to TRBJ2-1; 11 bases line up with TRBD2. Trimming at V came to 4 bases and at J to 4 bases, leaving 6 bases not matched to a gene. The CDR3 extends over 15 amino acids. CDR1 is SQVTM and CDR2 is ANQGSEA in the germline V gene. CDR3 protein: CSVGTTSGNYNEQFF. The sequenced CDR3 bases are TGCAGCGTTGGGACGACTAGCGGGAATTACAATGAG.

As for this clone: With the read ending 3 residues before the CDR3 end, the germline J gene is used to fill in that end. The genes are TRBV7-9 and TRBJ2-1, with TRBD2 identical over 8 bases. CDR1 SEHNR and CDR2 FQNEAQ come from the germline V gene (reference sequence). CDR3 length: 15 residues. J gave up 8 bases and V 2 bases, and 8 bases lay outside the gene matches. This CDR3 reads CASSLRSGGFDEQFF. The covered CDR3 bases are TGTGCCAGCAGCTTAAGGAGCGGGGGCTTCGATGAG.

As for this clone: The missing CDR3 end, 3 residues past where the read stops, is filled in from the germline J gene. The chain employs TRBV29-1 and TRBJ2-3; perhaps TRBD1 as D (6 bases). Trimming pared 3 bases from V and 0 bases from J, leaving 13 bases between. The CDR3 is 15 amino acids. Germline V lookup: CDR1 SQVTM, CDR2 ANQGSEA. This chain's CDR3 is CSVEETGSSTDTQYF. CDR3 DNA (partial): TGCAGCGTTGAGGAGACAGGCTCTAGCACAGATACG.

As regards this clone: Read coverage stops 3 residues before the CDR3 terminus; the germline J gene supplies the remainder. The chain carries TRBV19 and TRBJ1-4; a weak D match, TRBD1 (5 bases). Per germline, CDR1 LNHDA and CDR2 SQIVND (reference sequence). CDR3 length: 15 amino acids. Trimming removed 8 bases at V and 6 bases at J, with 19 bases between. The sequenced part of the CDR3 DNA is TGTGCCAGTCGCCCATGGGCCAGGGATGATGAAAAA. Protein product: CASRPWARDDEK. The entire CDR3 sequence reads CASRPWARDDEKLFF.

Note on this clone: The read comes to an end 3 residues before the CDR3 does, leaving the germline J gene to fill in the end. The rearrangement uses TRBV7-9 and TRBJ1-1; TRBD1 is a possible D gene (5 bases). This CDR3 comprises 14 residues. Trimming cost V 5 bases and J 5 bases, with 15 bases left between them. CDR1 is SEHNR, CDR2 FQNEAQ, per germline (reference sequence). The part of the CDR3 DNA that was read is TGTGCCAGCAGCGCGAATCAGGGAAGGACTGAA. It specifies CASSANQGRTE. The full CDR3 protein reads CASSANQGRTEAFF.